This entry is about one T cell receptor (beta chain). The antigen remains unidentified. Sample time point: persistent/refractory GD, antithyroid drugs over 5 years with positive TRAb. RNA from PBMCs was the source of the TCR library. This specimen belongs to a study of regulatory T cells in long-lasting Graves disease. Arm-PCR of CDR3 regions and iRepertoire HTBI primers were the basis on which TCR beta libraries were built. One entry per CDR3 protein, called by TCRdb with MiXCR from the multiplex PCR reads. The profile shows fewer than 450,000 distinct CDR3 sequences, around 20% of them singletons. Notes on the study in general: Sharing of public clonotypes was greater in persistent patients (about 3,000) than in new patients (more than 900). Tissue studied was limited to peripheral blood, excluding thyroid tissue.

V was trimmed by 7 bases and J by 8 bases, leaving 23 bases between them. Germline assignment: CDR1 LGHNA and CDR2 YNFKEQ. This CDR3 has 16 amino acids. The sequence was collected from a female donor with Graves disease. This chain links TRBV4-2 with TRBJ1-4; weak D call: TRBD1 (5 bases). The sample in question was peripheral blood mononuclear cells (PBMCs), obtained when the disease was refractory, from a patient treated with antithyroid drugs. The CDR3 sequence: CASILDRRREREKLFF. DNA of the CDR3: TGTGCCAGCATATTAGACAGACGACGTGAGAGGGAAAAACTGTTTTTT.